A single sample is the source of the 5 T cell receptor beta chains below, sequenced in a study of shared clonotypes between healthy human individuals. The naive CD8 fraction comprised CD45RO-negative cells positively selected for CCR7 and excluded terminally differentiated effector memory CD45RA+ cells. Repertoires were generated with immunoSEQ multiplex PCR, while TCRdb's copy carries only in-frame clones and drops some. The sample carries about 2 million clones, about 95% recorded once. The sequenced sample consisted of naive CD8+ T cells sorted from blood. The receptors were sampled from a man aged 18 to 35 in good health.

The J gene is TRBJ1-2, the V gene TRBV2, with TRBD1 as a possible D gene (5 bases). V was cut by 10 bases and J by 7 bases, with 22 bases left in between. Germline V gene sequence: CDR1 SNHLY, CDR2 FYNNEI. The CDR3 covers 14 residues. CDR3 in amino acids: CAILSGTDIIGYTF. CDR3 DNA sequence: TGTGCCATCCTCTCCGGGACGGACATAATTGGCTACACCTTC.

The CDR3 nucleotides are TGTGCCAGCAGCGTACTAGCGGGAGGGCCGGTGGATACGCAGTATTTT. This translates into CASSVLAGGPVDTQYF. This sequence joins TRBV9 and TRBJ2-3, with 12 bases identical to TRBD2. The CDR3 covers 16 residues. V lost 1 base, J lost 6 bases, and 6 bases stayed unmatched. CDR1 is SGDLS, CDR2 YYNGEE, per germline.

The gene calls are TRBV11-2 and TRBJ2-7; D is perhaps TRBD1 or TRBD2 (5 bases each). Germline CDR1 and CDR2: SGHAT and FQNNGV. Trimming took off 3 bases at V and 4 bases at J, with 16 bases between the two ends. This CDR3 is built from 15 residues. The CDR3 spells CASSFDSYGAYEQYF. Written as DNA, the CDR3 is TGTGCCAGCAGCTTCGACTCCTACGGGGCTTACGAGCAGTACTTC.

This clone was detected only once. This chain links TRBV4-3 with TRBJ2-7; D may be TRBD2 (5 bases). The germline V gene encodes CDR1 LGHNA and CDR2 YSLEER. The CDR3 contains 15 residues. The V and J ends lost 0 bases and 5 bases respectively, with 14 bases between them. The CDR3 region has the DNA TGCGCCAGCAGCCAAGATTTGGTCTCGGAGGACGAGCAGTACTTC. Amino acid sequence: CASSQDLVSEDEQYF.

The chain uses TRBV4-1 and TRBJ2-1; no definite D call. Germline V CDR1 and CDR2: MGHRA, YSYEKL. The CDR3 runs 12 residues. The V end lost 1 base, the J end lost 12 bases, and 10 bases lay between the germline ends. DNA of the CDR3: TGCGCCAGCAGCCAAGGGGGTGGGGTGCAGTTCTTC. Translation gives CASSQGGGVQFF.